The next 32 T cell receptor beta chains were all read from a single sample in a study of blood T cell repertoires in COVID-19 (dated by TCRdb to about 2020). The library was made by the immunoSEQ multiplex PCR assay. Not all clones reach the TCRdb copy of this immuneACCESS table, which keeps in-frame sequences only. Checked studies attribute under half of the gap to unresolved V genes and leave the rest unexplained. The sample table holds over 60,000 clones, of which about nine tenths were seen once. The ten largest clones represent 0.95% to 1.5% of the sample. Sequenced sample: peripheral blood. These receptors were collected from a man between 60 and 70 years old with acute or convalescent COVID-19.

The gene calls are TRBV7-5 and TRBJ1-2; the table's D call of TRBD1 was not tested on the DNA. TRBV7-5 is termed a pseudogene. The CDR3 spans 17 residues. This CDR3 reads CARSLVRSRGRNYGYTF. The CDR3 DNA is TGTGCCAGAAGCTTAGTCCGTAGCAGGGGGAGAAACTATGGCTACACCTTC.

The chain combines TRBV4-1 with TRBJ2-3; 11 bases fit TRBD2. Germline CDR1 MGHRA, CDR2 YSYEKL. The CDR3 consists of 15 residues. The ends lost 1 base at V and 8 bases at J; junction bases unmatched: 5. The CDR3 reads CASSQVPGTSGTQYF. DNA of the CDR3: TGCGCCAGCAGCCAAGTACCCGGGACTAGCGGTACGCAGTATTTT.

The chain uses TRBV12-3 or TRBV12-4 and TRBJ1-1, with D unresolved. The length of the CDR3 is 13 residues. V was trimmed by 1 base and J by 1 base, leaving 4 bases between them. CDR3 sequence: CASSLGGNTEAFF. The CDR3 nucleotides read TGTGCCAGCAGTTTAGGAGGGAACACTGAAGCTTTCTTT.

The chain links TRBV15 to TRBJ1-4; 8 bases agree with TRBD1. Germline V lookup: CDR1 LNHNV, CDR2 YYDKDF (reference sequence). CDR3 length: 14 amino acids. V lost 5 bases to trimming and J lost 7 bases; unmatched junction nucleotides: 6. The CDR3 sequence: CATSWTGSVEKLFF. In nucleotides, the CDR3 is TGTGCCACCAGCTGGACAGGGAGCGTTGAAAAACTGTTTTTT.

This chain uses TRBV7-9 with TRBJ1-1, with TRBD1 matching over 9 bases. V dropped 1 base and J dropped 3; count of bases not matched to a gene: 6. From germline, CDR1 is SEHNR and CDR2 FQNEAQ (reference sequence). This CDR3 spans 16 amino acids. This CDR3 is CASSLGTGAPYTEAFF. CDR3 nucleotides: TGTGCCAGCAGCTTAGGGACAGGGGCCCCCTACACTGAAGCTTTCTTT.

The gene calls are TRBV7-6 and TRBJ2-1; 11 positions match TRBD1. This CDR3 spans 15 amino acids. Germline lookup yields CDR1 SGHVS and CDR2 FNYEAQ. With 6 bases clipped from V and 5 bases from J, the junction kept 6 bases outside the gene matches. The CDR3 protein is CASSFGQGANNEQFF. CDR3 nucleotide sequence: TGTGCCAGCAGTTTCGGACAGGGGGCCAACAATGAGCAGTTCTTC.

V gene TRBV2 combines with J gene TRBJ1-2; no clear D. Trimming cost V 5 bases and J 4 bases, with 5 bases left between them. This CDR3 region has 11 residues. CDR1 is SNHLY, CDR2 FYNNEI, per germline. CDR3 DNA: TGTGCCAGCAGTTCTTTCTATGGCTACACCTTC. It encodes CASSSFYGYTF.

The chain has TRBV7-9 and TRBJ1-2, with D hard to call. CDR1 SEHNR and CDR2 FQNEAQ come from the germline V gene (reference sequence). The CDR3 extends over 13 amino acids. The V end was cut by 1 base, the J end by 8 bases, with 11 bases between. CDR3 sequence reads: CASSLGESSGYTF. In nucleotides, the CDR3 is TGTGCCAGCAGCTTAGGGGAGAGTTCGGGCTACACCTTC.

A single count supports this clone. The chain carries TRBV9 and TRBJ1-1; D may be TRBD1 (5 bases). V gave up 7 bases and J gave up 4 bases, with 23 bases separating them. CDR3 length: 16 amino acids. Germline lookup yields CDR1 SGDLS and CDR2 YYNGEE. The CDR3: CASVPGILGSSTEAFF. The CDR3 nucleotides read TGTGCCAGCGTACCAGGGATTTTGGGTAGTAGCACTGAAGCTTTCTTT.

V usage is TRBV6-5 and J usage is TRBJ1-1, with TRBD1 identical over 9 bases. Germline CDR1 is MNHEY and CDR2 is SVGAGI. The CDR3 runs to 15 residues. The V and J ends lost 5 bases and 4 bases, in that order; junction bases with no gene match: 8. This CDR3 reads CASSQQGARGTEAFF. The CDR3 DNA follows: TGTGCCAGCAGTCAACAGGGGGCGCGAGGCACTGAAGCTTTCTTT.

The V and J genes are TRBV29-1 and TRBJ2-1; 7 bases align to TRBD1. V trimming: 7 bases; J trimming: 8 bases; junction bases outside the gene matches: 14. Germline assignment: CDR1 SQVTM and CDR2 ANQGSEA. This CDR3 is 14 amino acids long. Here the CDR3 DNA reads TGCAGCGCCTCCCTGGGCAGGGGGTTCGATGAGCAGTTCTTC. Translated: CSASLGRGFDEQFF.

There are a few counts of this clone. V usage is TRBV29-1 and J usage is TRBJ1-1; 10 positions agree with TRBD1. Germline V gene lookup returns CDR1 SQVTM and CDR2 ANQGSEA. This CDR3 is 12 amino acids long. V lost 7 bases and J lost 8; bases outside the gene matches: 7. This CDR3 is CSAMTGGLEAFF. The CDR3 DNA reads as TGCAGCGCCATGACAGGGGGCCTAGAAGCTTTCTTT.

The rearrangement joins TRBV11-2 to TRBJ2-1, with D possibly being TRBD2 (5 bases). Trimming shortened V by 0 bases and J by 2 bases, and 17 bases separated the two germline ends. Germline assignment: CDR1 SGHAT and CDR2 FQNNGV. This CDR3 contains 18 residues. CDR3 loop: CASSLDLSGSPPYNEQFF. In nucleotides, the CDR3 is TGTGCCAGCAGCTTAGATCTCAGCGGCAGCCCCCCCTACAATGAGCAGTTCTTC.

This clone has only one observation. The chain links TRBV10-2 to TRBJ2-2; no reliable D call. The germline gives CDR1 WSHSY, CDR2 SAAADI. V was cut by 4 bases and J by 1 base, with 10 bases left in between. The CDR3 runs 15 residues. The CDR3 nucleotides are TGCGCCAGCAGTGGACACTTCAGGAACACCGGGGAGCTGTTTTTT. As protein: CASSGHFRNTGELFF.

CDR3 DNA: TGTGCCAGCACCCCGGACAGAGCTAACTATGGCTACACCTTC. Translating it yields CASTPDRANYGYTF. The J gene is TRBJ1-2, the V gene TRBV2; a possible D gene is TRBD1 (6 bases). The CDR3 is made up of 14 amino acids. Trimming removed 7 bases from V and 0 bases from J, with 12 bases in between. Germline CDR1 reads SNHLY; CDR2 reads FYNNEI.

V usage is TRBV24-1 and J usage is TRBJ2-5, with D uncertain. Germline assignment: CDR1 KGHDR and CDR2 SFDVKD. V was pared by 5 bases and J by 5 bases, with 5 bases between. This CDR3 comprises 11 residues. The CDR3 protein is CATSVGETQYF. As DNA, the CDR3 is TGTGCCACCAGTGTCGGGGAGACCCAGTACTTC.

The chain uses TRBV30 and TRBJ1-3; D is ambiguous. The CDR3 consists of 15 residues. V shed 2 bases and J shed 0 bases, with 11 bases lying between them. CDR1 and CDR2 from the germline V gene are GTSNPN and SVGIG (reference sequence). DNA of the CDR3: TGTGCCTGGAGTCTGGGCGGGTCCTCTGGAAACACCATATATTTT. The encoded protein is CAWSLGGSSGNTIYF.

This rearrangement joins TRBV3-1 (or the pseudogene TRBV3-2) to TRBJ1-2; 8 bases agree with TRBD1. V was clipped by 1 base and J by 5 bases; unmatched bases: 12. The germline V gene encodes CDR1 LGHDT and CDR2 YNNKEL (reference sequence). The CDR3 is 17 amino acids. The CDR3 DNA reads as TGTGCCAGCAGCCAAGTCGGCAGGTCAGGGGGCAAATATGGCTACACCTTC. It codes for CASSQVGRSGGKYGYTF.

CDR3 sequence reads: CASSEGTGIRGANEKLFF. The DNA of the CDR3 is TGTGCCAGCAGTGAAGGGACAGGGATCCGAGGGGCTAATGAAAAACTGTTTTTT. This rearrangement joins TRBV2 to TRBJ1-4, with TRBD1 matching 8 bases. Germline V gene lookup returns CDR1 SNHLY and CDR2 FYNNEI. V lost 1 base, J lost 3 bases, and 10 bases stayed unmatched. This CDR3 contains 18 residues.

Only one count was recorded for this clone. V is TRBV6-1 and J is TRBJ1-1; no clear D. Germline CDR1 reads MNHNS; CDR2 reads SASEGT. The CDR3 spans 11 residues. V was clipped by 3 bases and J by 10 bases, with 9 bases between them. Here the CDR3 reads CASSEERRAFF. The CDR3 nucleotides are TGTGCCAGCAGTGAGGAGAGGAGAGCTTTCTTT.

Only one count was recorded for this clone. This chain uses TRBV27 with TRBJ2-3; D is perhaps TRBD1 (6 bases). V shed 0 bases and J shed 1 base, with 35 bases lying between them. This CDR3 is built from 24 residues. Germline loops: CDR1 MNHEY, CDR2 SMNVEV (reference sequence). This CDR3 reads CASSLSVVATPFNPGHLGTDTQYF. The CDR3 DNA is TGTGCCAGCAGTTTATCTGTTGTAGCGACCCCTTTCAATCCGGGACATCTCGGCACAGATACGCAGTATTTT.

As for this clone: Germline is not matched at one junction end, which may reflect a read error. J is TRBJ1-4 and V is TRBV7-7; 7 positions agree with TRBD1. The germline CDR1 and CDR2 sequences are SSHAT and FNYEAQ (reference sequence). The CDR3 is made up of 15 amino acids. CDR3 coding DNA: TGTGCTAGCAGCTTAGTGCAGGGGGCTAATGAAAAACTGTTTTTT. Protein product: CASSLVQGANEKLFF.

This chain uses TRBV6-5 with TRBJ1-2, with 12 bases identical to TRBD1. The trim removed 2 bases at V and 7 bases at J, leaving 8 bases unmatched. CDR1 and CDR2 (germline): MNHEY, SVGAGI. The CDR3 spans 16 residues. The CDR3 sequence is CASSYMTGTGGVGYTF. The CDR3 DNA reads TGTGCCAGCAGTTACATGACCGGGACAGGGGGCGTTGGCTACACCTTC.

The gene calls are TRBV5-1 and TRBJ2-2; 8 nucleotides agree with TRBD1. The CDR3 is 16 residues long. With V trimmed by 3 bases and J by 3 bases, 7 bases remained unmatched. The germline V gene has CDR1 SGHRS and CDR2 YFSETQ. CDR3 nucleotides: TGCGCCAGCAGCTCCAGGGGGCTGGATTACACCGGGGAGCTGTTTTTT. Translation gives CASSSRGLDYTGELFF.

The rearrangement uses TRBV9 and TRBJ1-3; D gene unclear. Germline loops: CDR1 SGDLS, CDR2 YYNGEE. This CDR3 region has 15 residues. Trimming cost V 0 bases and J 2 bases, with 9 bases left between them. CDR3 in amino acids: CASSVGLSAGNTIYF. The CDR3 bases are TGTGCCAGCAGCGTAGGACTCTCGGCTGGAAACACCATATATTTT.

This chain links TRBV30 with TRBJ1-6; weak D call: TRBD1 (5 bases). The CDR3 contains 14 residues. V lost 7 bases and J lost 7, with 17 bases in between. Germline CDR1 GTSNPN, CDR2 SVGIG (reference sequence). For the CDR3, the DNA is TGTGCCTTGACGCGGGACGGGGGGAATTCACCCCTCCACTTT. Translated: CALTRDGGNSPLHF.

The chain joins TRBV5-6 to TRBJ1-1; D possibly corresponds to TRBD1 (5 bases). The CDR3 extends over 16 amino acids. V was cut by 1 base and J by 3 bases, with 16 bases left in between. CDR1 and CDR2 (germline): SGHDT, YYEEEE. DNA for the CDR3: TGTGCCAGCAGCTTGTTTGGAAGGTCGGGGGACACTGAAGCTTTCTTT. It encodes CASSLFGRSGDTEAFF. The variable domain in full, completed from reference TRBV5-6 and TRBJ1-1, reads DAGVTQSPTHLIKTRGQQVTLRCSPKSGHDTVSWYQQALGQGPQFIFQYYEEEERQRGNFPDRFSGHQFPNYSSELNVNALLLGDSALYLCASSLFGRSGDTEAFFGQGTRLTVV.

The chain is built from TRBV7-9 and TRBJ2-5; 8 bases are shared with TRBD2. CDR1 is SEHNR, CDR2 FQNEAQ, per germline (reference sequence). The CDR3 runs 14 residues. V shed 4 bases and J 0 bases; nucleotides not matched to a gene: 1. This CDR3 reads CASSSGGYQETQYF. In DNA, the CDR3 is TGTGCCAGCAGCTCGGGGGGGTACCAAGAGACCCAGTACTTC.

The chain uses TRBV5-1 and TRBJ1-1; D is possibly TRBD1 (5 bases). The germline V gene encodes CDR1 SGHRS and CDR2 YFSETQ. Trimming left V 2 bases short and J 4 bases short, with 15 bases between. The CDR3 loop spans 15 amino acids. CDR3 loop: CASSFVGDRGTEAFF. Here the CDR3 DNA reads TGCGCCAGCAGCTTTGTAGGGGATAGAGGCACTGAAGCTTTCTTT. Filled out from reference TRBV5-1 and TRBJ1-1, the complete variable domain reads KAGVTQTPRYLIKTRGQQVTLSCSPISGHRSVSWYQQTPGQGLQFLFEYFSETQRNKGNFPGRFSGRQFSNSRSEMNVSTLELGDSALYLCASSFVGDRGTEAFFGQGTRLTVV.

The chain combines TRBV7-9 with TRBJ1-3; D gene ambiguous. The V gene's germline CDR1 is SEHNR and CDR2 FQNEAQ (reference sequence). V was pared by 3 bases and J by 1 base, with 22 bases between. The CDR3 length is 19 residues. Here the CDR3 DNA reads TGTGCCAGCAGCTTTTCCGGGAGGATTGGGGTAGGGTCTGGAAACACCATATATTTT. Amino acids: CASSFSGRIGVGSGNTIYF.

The rearrangement links TRBV5-8 to TRBJ1-1; D is undetermined. In germline, CDR1 is SGHTS, CDR2 YDEGEE. V was cut by 5 bases and J by 5 bases, with 13 bases left in between. The CDR3 consists of 13 residues. The CDR3 bases are TGTGCCAGCAGGCTCTTTGGGGAGACTGAAGCTTTCTTT. As protein: CASRLFGETEAFF.

The chain combines TRBV5-1 with TRBJ1-1; D call uncertain. Germline V CDR1 and CDR2: SGHRS, YFSETQ. The CDR3 covers 13 residues. Trimming pared 5 bases from V and 4 bases from J, leaving 12 bases between. The CDR3 region has the DNA TGCGCCAGCAGTAGGGTTGCGGGCACTGAAGCTTTCTTT. Amino acids: CASSRVAGTEAFF.